The 9 T cell receptor beta chains below were found in one sample sequenced in a study of blood T cell repertoires in COVID-19. Generated by immunoSEQ multiplex PCR, the TCRdb table keeps only in-frame clones and is missing some. The data show fewer than 30,000 clones, approximately 93% seen once. The sample comprised peripheral blood. The receptor source for this set is a woman aged 70-85 years with COVID-19, enrolled during active disease.

V is TRBV20-1 and J is TRBJ2-3; D gene ambiguous. The CDR3 is 11 residues long. Germline loops: CDR1 DFQATT, CDR2 SNEGSKA (reference sequence). The CDR3 loop is CSPVRADTQYF. The CDR3 DNA follows: TGCTCCCCCGTAAGAGCAGATACGCAGTATTTT.

The genes are TRBV21-1 and TRBJ2-1; whether TRBD2, the table's D call, matches the DNA was not checked. TRBV21-1 is shown as a pseudogene. The CDR3 length is 15 residues. The CDR3 spells CASSMREGSYNEQFF. Written as DNA, the CDR3 is TGTGCCAGCAGCATGCGGGAGGGTTCCTACAATGAGCAGTTCTTC.

Comments on this clone: Germline and junction disagree at one end, which may indicate a read error. This chain links TRBV28 with TRBJ2-7; 10 nucleotides align to TRBD2. CDR3 length: 16 residues. Germline V gives CDR1 MDHEN, CDR2 SYDVKM. CDR3 coding DNA: TGTGCCAGCAGTTTGAGTCCCAACGGCCTAGCGGGAGTGAGGGTCTTC. This gives the protein CASSLSPNGLAGVRVF.

The count of this clone is one. The chain employs TRBV27 and TRBJ2-7, with 12 bases fitting TRBD2. From germline, CDR1 is MNHEY and CDR2 SMNVEV (reference sequence). The CDR3 runs 16 residues. The trim removed 5 bases at V and 2 bases at J, leaving 7 bases unmatched. The CDR3 DNA follows: TGTGCCAGCAGTCCGACTCTAGCGGGAGGGACCTACGAGCAGTACTTC. It is translated as CASSPTLAGGTYEQYF.

This clone was counted between two and nine times. The chain uses TRBV30 and TRBJ1-2, with TRBD1 matching 11 bases. The CDR3 totals 14 residues. V lost 5 bases to trimming and J lost 4 bases; unmatched junction nucleotides: 6. Germline-derived CDR1 and CDR2 are GTSNPN and SVGIG (reference sequence). The CDR3 sequence: CAWRGQGEIYGYTF. The CDR3 DNA reads as TGTGCCTGGCGGGGACAGGGGGAGATCTATGGCTACACCTTC.

The V gene is TRBV2, the J gene TRBJ1-1; D uncertain. CDR1 is SNHLY, CDR2 FYNNEI, per germline. The CDR3 runs 15 residues. Deletions cut 4 bases from V and 6 bases from J, with 18 bases between. CDR3 coding DNA: TGTGCCAGCAGTGCGACGCGGGCGTTAACGGCTGAAGCTTTCTTT. Translated: CASSATRALTAEAFF. The full variable domain, with the rest looked up from reference TRBV2 and TRBJ1-1, is EPEVTQTPSHQVTQMGQEVILRCVPISNHLYFYWYRQILGQKVEFLVSFYNNEISEKSEIFDDQFSVERPDGSNFTLKIRSTKLEDSAMYFCASSATRALTAEAFFGQGTRLTVV.

The chain is built from TRBV7-9 and TRBJ1-1; D is uncertain. CDR3 length: 14 residues. The V and J ends lost 5 bases and 6 bases respectively, with 16 bases between them. Germline V lookup: CDR1 SEHNR, CDR2 FQNEAQ (reference sequence). CDR3: CASSPLLIFPEAFF. The CDR3 DNA reads as TGTGCCAGCAGCCCATTACTGATCTTCCCTGAAGCTTTCTTT.

The chain employs TRBV30 and TRBJ1-3; the D is unclear. The germline V gene has CDR1 GTSNPN and CDR2 SVGIG (reference sequence). This CDR3 contains 18 residues. Trimming cost V 5 bases and J 0 bases, with 23 bases left between them. CDR3 sequence reads: CAWVSHTPGSSSGNTIYF. The CDR3 DNA is TGTGCCTGGGTCTCACACACGCCGGGTTCCAGCTCTGGAAACACCATATATTTT.

This chain uses TRBV28 with TRBJ1-4, with 10 bases identical to TRBD1. Germline V lookup: CDR1 MDHEN, CDR2 SYDVKM. Trimming took 7 bases from V and 11 from J; bases not matched to a gene: 13. The CDR3 runs to 15 residues. This CDR3 reads CASTIAGTGADKLFF. The CDR3 DNA is TGTGCCAGCACCATCGCAGGGACAGGGGCCGATAAACTGTTTTTT.